This T cell receptor beta chain was retrieved from a study of CXCR3-negative and CXCR3-positive naive CD8 T cells. Study as a whole: The total count of TRB reads reached approximately 150 million, and each library contributed about 1.5 +/- 0.3 million. Regarding the study as a whole: Both naive subsets had comparably high diversity; memory CD8+ cells much lower. Greater hydrophobicity was found in TRB CDR3s of CXCR3-positive naive cells than of CXCR3-negative naive cells. Across naive subsets, surface CD5 expression was comparable, and TCR strength was inferred from properties of the TRB CDR3.

Remarks on this clonotype: Its antigen is currently unknown.

This CDR3 contains 15 residues. The germline V gene encodes CDR1 LNHDA and CDR2 SQIVND (reference sequence). UMI labels and 5' RACE were used to prepare the TRB cDNA libraries. TCRdb reanalyzed the 5' RACE reads, giving one entry per CDR3 protein sequence and no DNA. This table holds around 60,000 distinct CDR3 sequences. The origin of this receptor is a human donor in good health. Some clones in this sample may be carry-over from other donors' samples. The chain is built from TRBV19 and TRBJ2-7; the D gene TCRdb calls, TRBD1, cannot be checked with no DNA. Specimen: naive CXCR3- CD8+ T cells from blood. Described subset: CD45RO-CCR7+CD27+CD95- naive CD8+ T cells lacking CXCR3 (TNR3-). The CDR3 loop is CASSPTGQGTYEQYF.